These T cell receptor beta chains were read from a single sample in a study of breast tumors, draining lymph nodes, adjacent tissues. In TCRdb, the multiplex PCR reads were re-called with MiXCR into one record per CDR3 protein. The top ten clones hold 3.5% to 4.5% of a sample with about 180,000 distinct CDR3 sequences, 30% to 35% of them seen once. The sample comprised axillary lymph node tissue. These receptor sequences come from a female donor with breast cancer. Some clones in this sample may be carry-over from other donors' samples. Both conserved end residues are part of each CDR3. D genes are given only for firm matches. Clone size, where shown, is once, few, many, or a class for clones that have expanded.

>-|-|TRBV2|TRBJ1-4
CASSEEEKLFF
TGTGCCAGCAGTGAAGAAGAAAAACTGTTTTTT
>-|-|TRBV6-6|TRBJ1-1
CASSYLDGEAFF
TGTGCCAGCAGTTACTTGGACGGAGAAGCTTTCTTT
>few|TRBD2|TRBV3-1|TRBJ2-3
CASSPRTRADTQYF
TGTGCCAGCAGCCCAAGGACTAGGGCAGATACGCAGTATTTT
>few|-|TRBV3-1|TRBJ1-3
CASSQEGGTNTIYF
TGTGCCAGCAGCCAAGAGGGCGGGACTAACACCATATATTTT
>-|-|TRBV13|TRBJ2-1
CASSLGPNHNNEQFF
TGTGCCAGCAGCTTAGGGCCCAACCACAACAATGAGCAGTTCTTC
>few|TRBD1|TRBV6-1|TRBJ1-2
CASSEASGGGGYTF
TGTGCCAGCAGTGAAGCGTCAGGGGGCGGGGGCTACACCTTC
>-|-|TRBV24-1|TRBJ1-2
CATSDPINYGYTF
TGTGCCACCAGTGACCCTATTAACTATGGCTACACCTTC
>-|TRBD2|TRBV9|TRBJ2-5
CASSVRDYQETQSF
TGTGCCAGCAGCGTCCGGGACTATCAAGAGACCCAGTCCTTC
>-|-|TRBV9|TRBJ1-2
CAGSLLPFYGYTF
TGTGCCGGCAGTCTCCTCCCCTTCTATGGCTACACCTTC
>-|-|TRBV10-3|TRBJ2-3
CASRIWGNTDTQYF
TGTGCCAGCCGTATCTGGGGGAACACAGATACGCAGTATTTT
>many|TRBD1|TRBV29-1|TRBJ2-3
CSSISQGIGTQYF
TGCAGCTCTATATCACAGGGGATCGGTACGCAGTATTTT
>many|TRBD2|TRBV18|TRBJ2-7
CASSPTGTSGYEQYF
TGTGCCAGCTCACCGACGGGGACTAGCGGTTACGAGCAGTACTTC
>-|-|TRBV20-1|TRBJ2-3
CSARESGGQVTDTQYF
TGCAGTGCTAGAGAAAGCGGGGGACAGGTCACAGATACGCAGTATTTC
>-|-|TRBV24-1|TRBJ1-3
CATPSRRAGNTIYF
TGTGCCACCCCGTCGCGCAGGGCAGGAAACACCATATATTTT
>-|-|TRBV2|TRBJ1-4
CASSDLGGGKLFF
TGTGCCAGCAGTGATCTCGGGGGAGGAAAACTGTTTTTT
>many|-|TRBV7-9|TRBJ1-4
CASSLFSNEKLFF
TGTGCCAGCAGCTTGTTCAGTAATGAAAAACTGTTTTTT
>few|-|TRBV27|TRBJ2-3
CASSRAWSRTFADTQYF
TGTGCCAGCAGCCGAGCATGGAGCAGGACCTTCGCAGATACGCAGTATTTT
>-|TRBD2|TRBV29-1|TRBJ2-7
CSVETSGYEQYF
TGCAGCGTTGAAACTAGCGGCTACGAGCAGTACTTC
>few|TRBD1|TRBV10-3|TRBJ1-6
CAITMTGVPIHF
TGTGCCATCACAATGACAGGGGTACCCATCCACTTT
>-|-|TRBV20-1|TRBJ2-3
CSATGDTDTQYF
TGCAGTGCTACAGGGGACACAGATACGCAGTATTTT
>many|-|TRBV14|TRBJ2-5
CASSQARNQETQYF
TGTGCCAGCAGCCAAGCCAGAAACCAAGAGACCCAGTACTTC
>once|TRBD1|TRBV28|TRBJ2-3
CASSFQGAIRYEQYF
TGTGCCAGCAGTTTTCAGGGGGCTATAAGGTATGAGCAGTATTTT
>once|-|TRBV6-9|TRBJ1-1
CASSYQTTNTEAFF
TGTGCCAGCAGTTACCAGACCACGAACACTGAAGCTTTCTTT
>many|-|TRBV20-1|TRBJ1-6
CSAGGGSPYNSPLHF
TGCAGTGCCGGGGGGGGTTCCCCCTATAATTCACCCCTCCACTTT
>-|-|TRBV29-1|TRBJ2-2
CSVPQGCANTGELFF
TGCAGCGTTCCCCAGGGCTGTGCGAACACCGGGGAGCTGTTTTTT
>few|TRBD2|TRBV7-2|TRBJ2-5
CASSSLSSGQETQHF
TGTGCCAGCAGCTCCCTCTCTAGCGGCCAAGAGACCCAGCACTTC
>many|-|TRBV7-2|TRBJ2-1
CASSLAENNYNEQFF
TGTGCCAGCAGCTTAGCCGAAAACAACTACAATGAGCAGTTCTTC
>many|TRBD2|TRBV25-1|TRBJ2-1
CASSRLGGAYNEQFF
TGTGCCAGCAGTCGGCTGGGGGGGGCCTACAATGAGCAGTTCTTC
>many|TRBD2|TRBV5-1|TRBJ2-3
CASSLVLAGQQYF
TGCGCCAGCAGCTTGGTGCTAGCGGGCCAGCAGTATTTT
>many|-|TRBV5-5|TRBJ2-3
CASSDSRGLGDTQYF
TGTGCCAGCAGCGACTCCAGGGGCCTCGGGGATACGCAGTATTTT
>-|-|TRBV28|TRBJ2-7
CASSFFRGSYEQYF
TGTGCCAGCAGTTTTTTCAGGGGCTCCTACGAGCAGTACTTC
>many|-|TRBV5-1|TRBJ2-1
CASSSMGPSNEQFF
TGCGCCAGCAGCTCTATGGGCCCAAGCAATGAGCAGTTCTTC
>-|TRBD2|TRBV4-1|TRBJ2-1
CASSRDPPLAGFYNEQFF
TGCGCCAGCAGCCGCGACCCCCCACTAGCGGGGTTCTACAATGAGCAGTTCTTC
>many|TRBD2|TRBV2|TRBJ2-1
CASTASGANEQFF
TGTGCCAGCACGGCTAGCGGGGCGAATGAGCAGTTCTTC
>once|TRBD2|TRBV7-3|TRBJ2-6
CASSLRAGFSGANVLTF
TGTGCCAGCAGCTTAAGAGCGGGGTTCTCTGGGGCCAACGTCCTGACTTTC
>many|-|TRBV5-6|TRBJ2-3
CASSLYGGTDTQYF
TGTGCCAGCAGCTTGTACGGAGGGACAGATACGCAGTATTTT
>many|TRBD2|TRBV7-3|TRBJ2-3
CASSPGGGSSDTQYF
TGTGCCAGCAGCCCCGGGGGGGGTAGTTCAGATACGCAGTATTTT
>many|-|TRBV13|TRBJ1-3
CASSRGGGATGNTIYF
TGTGCCAGCAGCAGGGGGGGCGGGGCTACTGGAAACACCATATATTTT
>-|-|TRBV19|TRBJ1-1
CASSIDPEGTNTEAFF
TGTGCCAGTAGTATAGATCCCGAGGGAACGAACACTGAAGCTTTCTTT
>many|-|TRBV7-7|TRBJ2-5
CASSLGSNQETQYF
TGTGCTAGCAGCTTAGGCAGCAACCAAGAGACCCAGTACTTC
>-|TRBD1|TRBV20-1|TRBJ1-4
CSARPTGGANEKLFF
TGCAGTGCTAGACCTACAGGGGGCGCTAATGAAAAACTGTTTTTT
>-|-|TRBV6-1|TRBJ2-2
CASSARGKSTGELFF
TGTGCCAGCAGTGCCAGGGGAAAAAGCACCGGGGAGCTGTTTTTT
>-|-|TRBV7-8|TRBJ1-5
CASSLGDGTTQHF
TGTGCCAGCAGCTTAGGGGATGGGACTACCCAGCATTTT
>few|-|TRBV27|TRBJ2-1
CASSPGAGNEQFF
TGTGCCAGCAGTCCAGGGGCCGGCAATGAGCAGTTCTTC
>many|TRBD1|TRBV29-1|TRBJ1-2
CSAGTGANYGYTF
TGCAGCGCGGGGACAGGGGCTAACTATGGCTACACCTTC
>-|-|TRBV25-1|TRBJ1-2
CASSDGQGPLYGYTF
TGTGCCAGCAGTGATGGGCAGGGGCCCCTCTATGGCTACACCTTC
>few|-|TRBV4-2|TRBJ2-6
CASSQEFGANVLTF
TGTGCCAGCAGCCAAGAGTTTGGGGCCAACGTCCTGACTTTC
>-|-|TRBV5-4|TRBJ2-7
CACSQGTAGAYEQYF
TGTGCCTGCAGCCAAGGGACAGCGGGCGCCTACGAGCAGTACTTC
>many|-|TRBV5-6|TRBJ1-5
CASSWGGQHSNQPQHF
TGTGCCAGCAGCTGGGGCGGACAGCATAGCAATCAGCCCCAGCATTTT